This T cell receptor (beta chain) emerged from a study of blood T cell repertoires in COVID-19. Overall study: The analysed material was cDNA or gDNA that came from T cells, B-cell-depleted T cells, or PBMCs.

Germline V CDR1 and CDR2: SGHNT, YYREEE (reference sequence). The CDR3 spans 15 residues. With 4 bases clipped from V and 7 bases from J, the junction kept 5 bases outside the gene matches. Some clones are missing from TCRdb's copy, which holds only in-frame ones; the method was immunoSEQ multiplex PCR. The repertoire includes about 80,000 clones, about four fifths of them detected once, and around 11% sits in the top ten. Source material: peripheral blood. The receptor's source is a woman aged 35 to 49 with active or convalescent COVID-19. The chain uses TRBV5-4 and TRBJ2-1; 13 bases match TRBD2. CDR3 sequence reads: CASSPLAGGVNEQFF. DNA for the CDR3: TGTGCCAGCAGCCCACTAGCGGGGGGGGTAAATGAGCAGTTCTTC.